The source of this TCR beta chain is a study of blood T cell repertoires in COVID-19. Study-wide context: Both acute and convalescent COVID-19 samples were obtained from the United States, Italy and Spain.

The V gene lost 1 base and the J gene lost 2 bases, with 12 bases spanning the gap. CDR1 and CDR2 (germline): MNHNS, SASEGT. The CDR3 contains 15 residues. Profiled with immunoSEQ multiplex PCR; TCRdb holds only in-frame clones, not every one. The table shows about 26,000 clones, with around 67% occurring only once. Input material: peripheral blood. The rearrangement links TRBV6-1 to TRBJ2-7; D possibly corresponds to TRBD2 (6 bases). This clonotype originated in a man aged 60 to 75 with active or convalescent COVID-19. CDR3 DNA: TGTGCCAGCAGTGAAGAGGGGACTGCGGCCTACGAGCAGTACTTC. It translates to CASSEEGTAAYEQYF.